This T cell receptor (beta chain) was identified during a study of blood T cell repertoires in COVID-19 (dated by TCRdb to 2020 to 2022). The study in broad terms: Samples from collaborators originated in the United States, Italy and Spain and spanned both the acute and convalescent phases of COVID-19. The prospective study material was composed of cDNA or gDNA derived from T cells, B-cell-depleted T cells, or PBMCs. The dataset comprised deeply sampled blood TCRbeta repertoires from subjects exposed to, actively infected with, or recovered from COVID-19. The repertoires were released in a freely available public database intended as a resource for research on the immune response to SARS-CoV-2. The samples were drawn from the first 160 participants of the ongoing ImmuneRACE study and from more than 1,000 subjects provided by 6 global collaborators. The sample metadata nearly always contained a de-identified subject ID, COVID-19 status, age in years and sex. Where available, HLA class I and class II types were taken from metadata supplied by the sample provider and were not determined by assay-based typing. Summary of the overall study and its limitations: The amount of clinical and demographic metadata varied by source and participant and was provided uncurated.

In the prospective study, participants were about 18 to 100 years old, resided in about two dozen geographic areas of the United States, and were enrolled through a virtual design. In the prospective study, cohorts were assigned on the basis of participant-reported clinical history obtained from a screening survey and a study questionnaire. Recovered participants in ImmuneRACE Cohort 3 were defined by two consecutive negative NP/OP PCR tests, clearance by a healthcare professional, or resolution of symptoms. Each participant in the prospective study had whole blood, serum and a nasopharyngeal or oropharyngeal swab collected by mobile phlebotomists. Additional blood draws and questionnaires over an approximately 2-month period could optionally be provided by prospective study participants. Before DNA extraction, blood samples from the prospective study were shipped at room temperature or frozen.

The V end gives up 3 bases and the J end 6 bases, leaving 0 bases in the junction not matched to a gene. CDR1 and CDR2 are read off the germline V gene as MRHNA and SNTAGT. The CDR3 sequence holds 13 residues, the cysteine and phenylalanine included. The entry retains the CDR3 DNA only, 39 bases that are in frame from base 1. A remark on this clone: It lacks a known antigen. Base qualities were left out, and no much larger clone turns up one base away.

TCRbeta CDR3 regions were amplified from genomic DNA using the immunoSEQ Assay, a bias-controlled multiplex PCR. Per the source publication's procedure: The number of nucleated cells in each sample was estimated from the amplification of reference gene primers within the assay. To quantify the absolute abundance of each unique TCRbeta CDR3 rearrangement, sequence reads were collapsed and filtered. Productive Simpson clonality was computed per sample as the square root of Simpson's diversity index over productive rearrangements. Here the immuneACCESS table is served through TCRdb, limited to in-frame sequences with V and J called. Missing clones are a known gap in these copies; in checked studies unresolved V genes cover under half, and the rest lacks a known reason. D and trimming were read from the DNA, whereas the V and J calls and clone size are those reported in that table. Across this sample there are some 400,000 clones, with approximately 90% seen only once. Clones ranked in the top ten supply roughly 1.1% of the sample.

Material for sequencing was PBMCs or T cells enriched from blood (not recorded which). The TCR sequence derives from a man aged 25-40 years who had recovered from COVID-19. The sequence is built from TRBV6-4 and TRBJ2-2; 8 bases in the middle match TRBD2. The nucleotide sequence is given as TGTGCCAGCAGTGAGACTAGCGCCGGGGAGCTGTTTTTT. Translation gives CASSETSAGELFF.